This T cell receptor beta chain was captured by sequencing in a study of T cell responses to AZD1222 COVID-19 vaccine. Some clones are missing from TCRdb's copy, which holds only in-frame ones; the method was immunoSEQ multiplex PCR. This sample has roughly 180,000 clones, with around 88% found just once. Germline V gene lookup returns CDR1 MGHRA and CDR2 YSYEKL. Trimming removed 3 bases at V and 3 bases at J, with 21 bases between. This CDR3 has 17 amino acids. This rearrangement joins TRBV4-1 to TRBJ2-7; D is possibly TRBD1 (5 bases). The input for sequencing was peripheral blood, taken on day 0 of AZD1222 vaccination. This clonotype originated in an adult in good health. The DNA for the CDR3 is TGCGCCAGCAGCCACTTCAACCCCAGGGAAATGGTCTACGAGCAGTACTTC. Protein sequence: CASSHFNPREMVYEQYF.